This TCR beta chain appears in the sequencing data of a study of blood T cell repertoires in COVID-19. Study in general: Nucleic acid was either cDNA or gDNA, and it came from T cells, B-cell-depleted T cells, or PBMCs.

Repertoires were generated with immunoSEQ multiplex PCR, while TCRdb's copy carries only in-frame clones and drops some. The table shows approximately 52,000 clones, with approximately 85% occurring only once. The receptor was isolated from a human donor in a cohort sampled during active COVID-19. The sample was peripheral blood.

Here the CDR3 reads CASSVRQGDYGYTF. CDR3 in DNA: TGTGCCAGCAGTGTACGCCAGGGGGACTATGGCTACACCTTC. The rearrangement joins TRBV2 to TRBJ1-2; TRBD1 aligns across 7 bases. The J segment lost 3 bases and the V segment lost 4 bases, leaving 5 bases of the junction unmatched. The CDR3 spans 14 residues. CDR1 SNHLY and CDR2 FYNNEI come from the germline V gene.